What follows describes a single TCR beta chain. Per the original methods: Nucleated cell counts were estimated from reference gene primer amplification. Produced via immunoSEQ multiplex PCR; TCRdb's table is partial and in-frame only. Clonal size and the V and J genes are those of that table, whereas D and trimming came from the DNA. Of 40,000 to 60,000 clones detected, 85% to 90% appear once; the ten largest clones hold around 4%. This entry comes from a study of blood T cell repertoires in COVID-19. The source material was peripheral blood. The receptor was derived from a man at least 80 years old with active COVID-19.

Here the CDR3 reads CAISESQGQETQYF. CDR3 bases: TGTGCCATCAGTGAGAGTCAGGGACAAGAGACCCAGTACTTC. V gene TRBV10-3 combines with J gene TRBJ2-5; D is perhaps TRBD1 (5 bases). Trimming took 2 bases from V and 2 from J, leaving 9 bases between them. This CDR3 comprises 14 residues. Germline CDR1 and CDR2: ENHRY and SYGVKD.